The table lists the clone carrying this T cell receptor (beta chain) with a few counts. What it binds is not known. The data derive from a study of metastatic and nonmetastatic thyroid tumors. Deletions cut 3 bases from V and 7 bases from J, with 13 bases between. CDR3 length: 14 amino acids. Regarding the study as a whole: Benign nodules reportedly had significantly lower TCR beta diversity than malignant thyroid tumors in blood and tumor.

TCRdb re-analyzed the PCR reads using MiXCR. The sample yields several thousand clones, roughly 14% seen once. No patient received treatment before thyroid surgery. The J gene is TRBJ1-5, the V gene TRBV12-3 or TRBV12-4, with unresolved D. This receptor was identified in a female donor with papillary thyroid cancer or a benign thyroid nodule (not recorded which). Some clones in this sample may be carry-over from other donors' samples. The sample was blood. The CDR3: CASSFKSSEQPQHF. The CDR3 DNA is TGTGCCAGCAGTTTTAAAAGTAGCGAACAGCCCCAGCATTTT.